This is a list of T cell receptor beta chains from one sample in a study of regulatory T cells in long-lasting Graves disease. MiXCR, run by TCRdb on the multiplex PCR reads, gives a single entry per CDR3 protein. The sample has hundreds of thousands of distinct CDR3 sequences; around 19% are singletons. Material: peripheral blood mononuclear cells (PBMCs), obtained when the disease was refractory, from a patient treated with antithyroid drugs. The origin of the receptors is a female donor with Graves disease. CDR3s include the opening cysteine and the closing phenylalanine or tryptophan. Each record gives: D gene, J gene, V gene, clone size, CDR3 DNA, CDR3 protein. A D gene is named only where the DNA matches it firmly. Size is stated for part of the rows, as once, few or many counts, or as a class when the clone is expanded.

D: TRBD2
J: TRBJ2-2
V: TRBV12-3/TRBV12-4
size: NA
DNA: TGTGCCAGCAGTTTCGCCGGGACTAGCGGAAAGGGGCCCGGGGAGCTGTTTTTT
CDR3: CASSFAGTSGKGPGELFF

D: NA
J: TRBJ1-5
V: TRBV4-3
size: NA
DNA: TGCGCCAGCGGCCAAGATCGAGGGATAGGAAAAGCCCAGCATTTT
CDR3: CASGQDRGIGKAQHF

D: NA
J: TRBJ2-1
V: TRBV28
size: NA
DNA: TGTGCCAGCAGACTCAGGACTTCGAACTCCTACAATGAGCAGTTCTTC
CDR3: CASRLRTSNSYNEQFF

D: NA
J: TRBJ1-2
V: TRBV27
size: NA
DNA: TGTGCCAGCAGGGACGGGACACTTCACTATGGCTACACCTTC
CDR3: CASRDGTLHYGYTF

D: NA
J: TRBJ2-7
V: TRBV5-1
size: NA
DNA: TGCGCCAGCAGCTTGGAGTCAGGCCCCGAGCAGTACTTC
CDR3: CASSLESGPEQYF

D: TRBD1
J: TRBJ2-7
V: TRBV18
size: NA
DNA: TGTGCCAGCTCACCTCGGACAGGGGGATTGGACGAGCAGTACTTC
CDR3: CASSPRTGGLDEQYF

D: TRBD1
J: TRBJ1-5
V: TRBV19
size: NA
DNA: TGTGCCAGTAGTATAGTTTCAGGGGGGTTTTATGGCAATCAGCCCCAGCATTTT
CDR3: CASSIVSGGFYGNQPQHF

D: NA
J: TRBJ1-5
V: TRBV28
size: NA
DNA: TGTGCCAGCAGGCAGGGCCATCAGCCCCAGCATTTT
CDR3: CASRQGHQPQHF

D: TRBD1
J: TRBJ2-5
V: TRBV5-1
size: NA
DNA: TGCGCCAGCAGCACAGGGACAGCGGCTGGGACGCCGCAAGAGACCCAGTACTTC
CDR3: CASSTGTAAGTPQETQYF

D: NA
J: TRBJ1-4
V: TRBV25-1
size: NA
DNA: TGTGCCAGCAGTGACACCCGGACGGGAATTAATGAAAAACTGTTTTTT
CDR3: CASSDTRTGINEKLFF

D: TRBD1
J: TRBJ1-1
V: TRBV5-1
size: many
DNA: TGCGCCAGCAGCTTTGTGGCAGGGGGAGTGAACACTGAAGCTTTCTTT
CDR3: CASSFVAGGVNTEAFF

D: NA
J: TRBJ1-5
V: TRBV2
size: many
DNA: TGTGCCAGCGGTGAAGCCCCCCAGCCCCAGCATTTT
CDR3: CASGEAPQPQHF

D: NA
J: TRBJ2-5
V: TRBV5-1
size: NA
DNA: TGCGCCAGCAGCTTGGCCGTCAGGATAGAGACCCAGTACTTC
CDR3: CASSLAVRIETQYF

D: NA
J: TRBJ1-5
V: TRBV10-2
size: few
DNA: TGCGCCAGCAGTGAGTCGGACAACCGCAATCAGCCCCAGCATTTT
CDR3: CASSESDNRNQPQHF

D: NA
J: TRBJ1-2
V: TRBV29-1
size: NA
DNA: TGCAGCGTTACAGGGTCTAACTATGGCTACACCTTC
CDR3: CSVTGSNYGYTF

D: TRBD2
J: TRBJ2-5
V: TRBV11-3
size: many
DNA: TGTGCCAGCAGCTTAGACGCCCGTGGACTAGTCAAGACCCAGTACTTC
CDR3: CASSLDARGLVKTQYF

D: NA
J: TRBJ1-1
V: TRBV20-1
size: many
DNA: TGCAGTGCTAGAGAGGACGGTATTAGGAACACTGAAGCTTTCTTT
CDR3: CSAREDGIRNTEAFF

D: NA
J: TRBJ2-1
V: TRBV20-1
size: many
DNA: TGCAGTGCTAGAGAGGGGGGGCGGAATGAGCAGTTCTTC
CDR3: CSAREGGRNEQFF

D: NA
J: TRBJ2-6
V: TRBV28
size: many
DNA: TGTGCCAGCGGAGTTGGGGCCAACGTCCTGACTTTC
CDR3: CASGVGANVLTF

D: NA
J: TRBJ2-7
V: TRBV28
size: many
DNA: TGTGCCAGCAGTTTGGCATCGGACAGCCGCTACGAGCAGTACTTC
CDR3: CASSLASDSRYEQYF

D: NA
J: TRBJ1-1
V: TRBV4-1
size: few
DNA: TGCGCCAGCAGCACCGACAAGAAAATGAACACTGAAGCTTTCTTT
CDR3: CASSTDKKMNTEAFF

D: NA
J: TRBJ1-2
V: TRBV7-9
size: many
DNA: TGTGCCAGCAGCTCGAACCTTTACAGGGTCGATAACTATGGCTACACCTTC
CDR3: CASSSNLYRVDNYGYTF

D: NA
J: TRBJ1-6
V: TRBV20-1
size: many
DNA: TGCAGTGCGAACGGCCTGAGCTCCTATAATTCACCCCTCCACTTT
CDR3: CSANGLSSYNSPLHF

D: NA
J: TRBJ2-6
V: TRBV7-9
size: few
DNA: TGTGCCAGCAGCCCCACCGGGCAGGCTGGGGCCAACGTCCTGACTTTC
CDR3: CASSPTGQAGANVLTF

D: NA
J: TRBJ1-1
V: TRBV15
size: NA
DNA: TGTGCCACCAGCATAGACAGGTTGAACACTGAAGCTTTCTTT
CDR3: CATSIDRLNTEAFF

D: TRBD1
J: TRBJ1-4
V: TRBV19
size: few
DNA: TGTGCCAGTAGTACCGGGACAGGAGGGGAAAAACTGTTTTTT
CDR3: CASSTGTGGEKLFF

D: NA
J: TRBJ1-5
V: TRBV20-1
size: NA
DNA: TGCAGTGCTAGAGCCCGGGGGCAGCCCCAGCATTTT
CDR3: CSARARGQPQHF

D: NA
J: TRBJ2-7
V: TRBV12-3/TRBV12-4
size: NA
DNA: TGTGCCAGCAGTTTATTCGTCCGTGGGGAGCAGTACTTC
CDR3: CASSLFVRGEQYF

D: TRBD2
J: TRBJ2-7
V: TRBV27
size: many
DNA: TGTGCCAGCATCTCTAGCGGGGGTTCCTACGAGCAGTACTTC
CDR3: CASISSGGSYEQYF

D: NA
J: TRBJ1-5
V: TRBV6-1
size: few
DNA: TGTGCCAGCAGACGGAGGGGGAATAGCAATCAGCCCCAGCATTTT
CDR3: CASRRRGNSNQPQHF

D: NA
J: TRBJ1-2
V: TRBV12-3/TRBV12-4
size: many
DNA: TGTGCCAGCAGGGGGGCCGGACAGTATGGCTACACCTTC
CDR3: CASRGAGQYGYTF

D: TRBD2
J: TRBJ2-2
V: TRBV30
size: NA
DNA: TGTGCCTGGAAGTGGGGGAGGGTGACCGGGGAGCTGTTTTTT
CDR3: CAWKWGRVTGELFF

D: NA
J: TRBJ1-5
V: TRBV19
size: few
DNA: TGTGCCAGTAGTTACAGGGCGCAATTCAATCAGCCCCAGCATTTT
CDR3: CASSYRAQFNQPQHF

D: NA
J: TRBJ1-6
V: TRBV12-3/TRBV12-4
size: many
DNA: TGTGCCAGCAGTTTGAGGTATGCCCTGAAGAGCAACTCCTATAATTCACCCCTCCACTTT
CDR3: CASSLRYALKSNSYNSPLHF

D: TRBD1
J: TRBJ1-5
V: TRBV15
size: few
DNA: TGTGCCACCAGCAGAGGGACAGGCAGTTTTCGCAATCAGCCCCAGCATTTT
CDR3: CATSRGTGSFRNQPQHF

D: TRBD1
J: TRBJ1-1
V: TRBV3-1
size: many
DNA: TGTGCCAGCACGGGACAGAGGAAGAACACTGAAGCTTTCTTT
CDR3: CASTGQRKNTEAFF

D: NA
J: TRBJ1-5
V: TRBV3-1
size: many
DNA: TGTGCCAGCAGCCACTCCCTGGGTCCCTATAGCAATCAGCCCCAGCATTTT
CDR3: CASSHSLGPYSNQPQHF

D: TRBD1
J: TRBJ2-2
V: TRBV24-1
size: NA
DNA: TGTGCCACCAGTGATCGCTCCGGGACAGGGGTCACCGGGGAGCTGTTTTTT
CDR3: CATSDRSGTGVTGELFF

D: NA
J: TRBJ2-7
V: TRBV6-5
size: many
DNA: TGTGCCAGCAGTTACTCGATAATCGGGACATACGCCTACGAGCAGTACTTC
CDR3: CASSYSIIGTYAYEQYF